This T cell receptor (beta chain) is from a study of blood T cells in healthy people across ages. Study-wide background: Per two T cells, template switching captured roughly one barcoded beta molecule. Study observations and caveats: With naive T cell percentage, TCR beta diversity showed a strong correlation.

It was with a sample-barcoded 5' primer and a J-beta primer mix that a second PCR of roughly 6 to 11 cycles was run. With 12 random nucleotides, a template-switch adaptor tagged each individual cDNA molecule. MiXCR was run by TCRdb on the 5' RACE reads, yielding one entry per CDR3 protein. Of hundreds of thousands of distinct CDR3 sequences in the sample, about 53% were seen once. This clonotype was counted once. Antigen specificity is unknown. The study recruited healthy Caucasian donors from Russia who were aged roughly 6 to 95. The CDR3 covers 12 residues. Germline V gene sequence: CDR1 ENHRY, CDR2 SYGVKD.

This TCR was recovered from a man older than 75 in good health. Sequences were obtained from blood. The rearrangement joins TRBV10-3 to TRBJ2-4; D possibly matches TRBD1 or TRBD2 (5 bases each). The DNA matches TRBJ2-7 better at its end, which makes the J call doubtful. The CDR3 DNA reads as TGTGCCATAGGGGACCGCAGCTACGAGCAGTACTTC. As protein: CAIGDRSYEQYF.